This T cell receptor (beta chain) was obtained from a study of blood T cell repertoires in COVID-19 (dated by TCRdb to the early 2020s). Describing the broader study: Samples from collaborators originated in the United States, Italy and Spain and spanned both the acute and convalescent phases of COVID-19. The material from the prospective study consisted of cDNA or gDNA derived from T cells, B-cell-depleted T cells, or PBMCs. Subjects who had been exposed to COVID-19, were actively infected with it, or had recovered from it provided the deeply sampled blood TCRbeta repertoires that made up the dataset. The repertoires were made available in a free public database intended to serve as a resource for research on the immune response to SARS-CoV-2. Samples came from the ongoing ImmuneRACE study (first 160 participants) plus 1,254 subjects from 6 global collaborators. The sample metadata nearly always contained a de-identified subject ID, COVID-19 status, age in years and sex. Where HLA class I and class II types were available, the types were taken from metadata supplied by the sample provider, not from assay-based typing. Findings and caveats that apply to the study as a whole: How much clinical and demographic metadata was included differed by source and by participant, and the metadata was provided uncurated.

Worth noting for this clone: The antigen it binds to is not known. No qualities accompany the bases; no much larger clone lies one base away.

CDR3 length: 14 amino acids, cysteine to phenylalanine. Of all the DNA, just the CDR3 is kept, 42 bases in frame from base 1. CDR1 and CDR2 (SGDLS, YYNGEE) derive from the germline V gene. Trimming costs V 0 bases and J 5 bases, and their ends lie 9 bases apart. TCRbeta CDR3 regions were amplified from genomic DNA using the immunoSEQ Assay, a bias-controlled multiplex PCR. The authors' analysis ran thus. Nucleated cell counts per sample were estimated from amplification of reference gene primers within the assay. To quantify the absolute abundance of each unique TCRbeta CDR3 rearrangement, sequence reads were collapsed and filtered. Productive Simpson clonality was computed per sample as the square root of Simpson's diversity index over productive rearrangements. Drawn from immuneACCESS, this table holds only the in-frame rearrangements with V and J called that TCRdb kept. Clones are partly lost; checked studies trace under half to an unresolved V gene and leave the rest unexplained. The V and J calls and clone size were taken over from that table, and D and trimming were inferred from the DNA. Present in this sample are 250,000 to 350,000 clones, 70% to 90% of which were seen just once. The leading ten clones occupy less than 15% of the sample.

In Seattle, one collaborating source enrolled patients while the infection was active and tracked those patients longitudinally over the course of disease. Collaborating institutions collected whole blood in K2EDTA tubes following their own protocols. Collaborator samples were shipped for TCRbeta analysis as frozen whole blood, isolated PBMCs, or DNA extracted from either sample type. The chain couples TRBV9 to TRBJ1-5; 5 matching bases give a weak D call of TRBD1. The source material was peripheral blood. The receptor was isolated from a woman in her seventies with COVID-19, enrolled during active disease. Here the CDR3 is given as CASSVAGNDQPQHF. The DNA sequence follows: TGTGCCAGCAGCGTAGCAGGGAACGATCAGCCCCAGCATTTT.